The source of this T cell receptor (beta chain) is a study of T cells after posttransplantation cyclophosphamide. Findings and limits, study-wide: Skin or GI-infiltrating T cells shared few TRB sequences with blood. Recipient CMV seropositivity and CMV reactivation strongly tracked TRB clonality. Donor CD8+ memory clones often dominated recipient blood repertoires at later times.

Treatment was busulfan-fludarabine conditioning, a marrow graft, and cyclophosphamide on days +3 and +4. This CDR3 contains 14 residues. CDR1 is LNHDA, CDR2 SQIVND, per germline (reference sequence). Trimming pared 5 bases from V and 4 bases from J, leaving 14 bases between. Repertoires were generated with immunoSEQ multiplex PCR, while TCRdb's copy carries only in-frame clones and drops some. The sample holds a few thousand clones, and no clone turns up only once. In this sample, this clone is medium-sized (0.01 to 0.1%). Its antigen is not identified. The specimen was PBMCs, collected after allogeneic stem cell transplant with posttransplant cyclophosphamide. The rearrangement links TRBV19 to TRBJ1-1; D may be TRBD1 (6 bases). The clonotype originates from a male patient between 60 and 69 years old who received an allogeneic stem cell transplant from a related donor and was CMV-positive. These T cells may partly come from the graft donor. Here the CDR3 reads CASSLPRGSTEAFF. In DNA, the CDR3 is TGTGCCAGTAGTCTTCCCAGGGGTAGCACTGAAGCTTTCTTT.